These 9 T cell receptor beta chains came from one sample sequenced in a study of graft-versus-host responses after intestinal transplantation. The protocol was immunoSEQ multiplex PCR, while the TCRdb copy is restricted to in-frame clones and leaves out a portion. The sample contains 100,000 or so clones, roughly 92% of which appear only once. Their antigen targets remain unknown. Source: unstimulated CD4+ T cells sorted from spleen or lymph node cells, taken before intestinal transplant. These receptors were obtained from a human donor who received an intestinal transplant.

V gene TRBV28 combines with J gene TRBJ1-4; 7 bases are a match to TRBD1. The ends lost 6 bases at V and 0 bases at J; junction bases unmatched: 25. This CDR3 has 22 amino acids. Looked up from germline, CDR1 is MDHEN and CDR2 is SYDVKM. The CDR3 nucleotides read TGTGCCAGCAGACGGGACAGACAAACCTGGGGCGAAAACCTCGCAACTAATGAAAAACTGTTTTTT. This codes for CASRRDRQTWGENLATNEKLFF.

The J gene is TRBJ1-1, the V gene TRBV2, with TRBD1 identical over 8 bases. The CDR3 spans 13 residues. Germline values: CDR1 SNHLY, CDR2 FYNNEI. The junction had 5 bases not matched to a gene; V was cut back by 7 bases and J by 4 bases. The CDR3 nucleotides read TGTGCCAGCACGCTGGACAGGGCCACTGAAGCTTTCTTT. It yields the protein CASTLDRATEAFF.

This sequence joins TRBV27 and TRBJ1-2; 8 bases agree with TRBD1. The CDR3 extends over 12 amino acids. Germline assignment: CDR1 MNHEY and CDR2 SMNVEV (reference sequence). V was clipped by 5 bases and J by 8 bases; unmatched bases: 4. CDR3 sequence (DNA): TGTGCCAGCAGTCCCGGGACAGGCGGCTACACCTTC. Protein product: CASSPGTGGYTF.

CDR3 protein: CASDAQGPGEQYF. In DNA, the CDR3 is TGTGCCAGCGACGCCCAGGGGCCCGGCGAGCAGTACTTC. The chain couples TRBV21-1 to TRBJ2-7; whether TRBD1, the table's D call, matches the DNA was not checked. TRBV21-1 is a documented pseudogene. The CDR3 length is 13 residues.

Written as DNA, the CDR3 is TGTGCCAGCAGTTACGGACAGGCCGGAGGGCCCCAGCATTTT. The encoded protein is CASSYGQAGGPQHF. The chain combines TRBV2 with TRBJ1-5; 7 bases are shared with TRBD1. CDR1 is SNHLY and CDR2 is FYNNEI in the germline V gene. The length of the CDR3 is 14 residues. V dropped 5 bases and J dropped 9; count of bases not matched to a gene: 10.

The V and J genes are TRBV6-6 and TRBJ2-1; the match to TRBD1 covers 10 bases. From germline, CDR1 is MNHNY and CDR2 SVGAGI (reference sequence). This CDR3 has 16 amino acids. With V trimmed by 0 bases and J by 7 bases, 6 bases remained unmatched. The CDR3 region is CASSYSFGTGDNEQFF. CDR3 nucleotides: TGTGCCAGCAGTTACTCGTTCGGGACAGGGGATAATGAGCAGTTCTTC.

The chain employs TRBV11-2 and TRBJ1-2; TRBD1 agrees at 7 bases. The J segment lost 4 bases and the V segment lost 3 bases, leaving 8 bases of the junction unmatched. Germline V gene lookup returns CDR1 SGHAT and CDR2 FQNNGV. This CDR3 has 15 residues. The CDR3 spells CASSFSEGALYGYTF. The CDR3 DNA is TGTGCCAGCAGCTTCAGCGAGGGGGCTCTCTATGGCTACACCTTC.

The CDR3 reads CASSATGFNEQFF. The CDR3 DNA sequence: TGTGCCAGCAGTGCCACAGGGTTCAATGAGCAGTTCTTC. The J gene is TRBJ2-1, the V gene TRBV28; TRBD1 might be the D (6 bases). Deletions cut 5 bases from V and 6 bases from J, with 11 bases between. CDR3 length: 13 amino acids. Germline values: CDR1 MDHEN, CDR2 SYDVKM.

The CDR3 DNA reads as TGTGCCAGCTCTCTGTTAGGGGTGAACACTGAAGCTTTCTTT. Encoded protein: CASSLLGVNTEAFF. The chain is built from TRBV5-4 and TRBJ1-1, with D possibly matching TRBD1 (5 bases). Germline V gene lookup returns CDR1 SGHNT and CDR2 YYREEE (reference sequence). The CDR3 covers 14 residues. Trimming stripped 7 bases from V and 0 bases from J, with 13 bases between.